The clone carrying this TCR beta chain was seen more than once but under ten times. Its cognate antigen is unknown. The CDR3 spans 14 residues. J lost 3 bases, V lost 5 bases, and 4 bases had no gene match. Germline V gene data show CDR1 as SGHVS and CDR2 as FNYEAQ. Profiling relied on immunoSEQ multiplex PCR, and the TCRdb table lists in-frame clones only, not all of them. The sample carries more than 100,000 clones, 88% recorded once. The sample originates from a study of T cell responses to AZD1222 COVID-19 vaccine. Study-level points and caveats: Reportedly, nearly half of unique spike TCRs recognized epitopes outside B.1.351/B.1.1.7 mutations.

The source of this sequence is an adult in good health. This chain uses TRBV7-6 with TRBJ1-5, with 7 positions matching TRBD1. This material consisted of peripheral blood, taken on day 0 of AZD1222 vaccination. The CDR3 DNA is TGTGCCAGCAGCCGCGGGACAGCCAATCAGCCCCAGCATTTT. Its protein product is CASSRGTANQPQHF.